Listed here are 29 T cell receptor beta chains from one sample, sequenced in a study of blood T cell repertoires in COVID-19. Repertoires were generated with immunoSEQ multiplex PCR, while TCRdb's copy carries only in-frame clones and drops some. The table shows about 71,000 clones, with roughly 89% occurring only once. Sequencing was done on a sample of peripheral blood. Receptors originate from a man between 45 and 60 years old with active COVID-19.

The chain is built from TRBV6-4 and TRBJ2-1, with 13 nucleotides matching TRBD2. CDR3 size: 18 residues. Germline assignment: CDR1 MRHNA and CDR2 SNTAGT. The ends lost 2 bases at V and 3 bases at J; junction bases unmatched: 7. The CDR3 DNA reads as TGTGCCAGCAGTGACACTGGGACTAGCGGGACCGACTACAATGAGCAGTTCTTC. It yields the protein CASSDTGTSGTDYNEQFF.

The CDR3 DNA follows: TGTGCCAGCAGCTTGATTAGTTTGGATGAGCAGTTCTTC. Its protein product is CASSLISLDEQFF. The genes are TRBV5-4 and TRBJ2-1; D gene ambiguous. Germline CDR1 is SGHNT and CDR2 is YYREEE (reference sequence). The V end was cut by 1 base, the J end by 8 bases, with 10 bases between. This CDR3 is 13 amino acids long.

This rearrangement joins TRBV27 to TRBJ1-1; TRBD1 agrees at 10 bases. The CDR3 loop spans 15 amino acids. The germline V gene has CDR1 MNHEY and CDR2 SMNVEV (reference sequence). The V segment lost 3 bases and the J segment 2 bases; nucleotides outside the gene matches: 3. The DNA of the CDR3 is TGTGCCAGCAGTTTGGGGACAGGGGAAAACACTGAAGCTTTCTTT. This translates into CASSLGTGENTEAFF.

V and J are TRBV4-3 and TRBJ2-7, with 8 bases aligning to TRBD2. The CDR3 is made up of 16 amino acids. From germline, CDR1 is LGHNA and CDR2 YSLEER. V was clipped by 0 bases and J by 1 base; unmatched bases: 5. CDR3 coding DNA: TGCGCCAGCAGCCAAGATAGTAGCGGGGTGTCCTACGAGCAGTACTTC. Residues: CASSQDSSGVSYEQYF.

This chain uses TRBV7-6 with TRBJ1-3, with a weak D call TRBD1 (6 bases). The CDR3 is made up of 18 amino acids. V lost 5 bases to trimming and J lost 0 bases, with 20 bases between them. Per the germline V gene, CDR1 is SGHVS and CDR2 is FNYEAQ. The DNA for the CDR3 is TGTGCCAGCAGCCAAAACTCCCCAGGGACACACTCTGGAAACACCATATATTTT. It is translated as CASSQNSPGTHSGNTIYF.

The J gene is TRBJ2-7, the V gene TRBV30, with 10 positions matching TRBD2. The CDR3 length is 16 residues. V was pared by 3 bases and J by 1 base, with 9 bases of the junction left unmatched. Germline CDR1 GTSNPN, CDR2 SVGIG (reference sequence). The CDR3 protein is CAWRDLIAGGSYEQYF. The CDR3 DNA sequence: TGTGCCTGGAGGGATCTCATAGCGGGGGGTTCCTACGAGCAGTACTTC.

The chain links TRBV11-2 to TRBJ2-3; 7 bases line up with TRBD2. The CDR3 has 19 residues. J gave up 0 bases and V 4 bases, and 16 bases lay outside the gene matches. Per the germline V gene, CDR1 is SGHAT and CDR2 is FQNNGV. The CDR3 region is CASSSAPRVAGTSTDTQYF. Written as DNA, the CDR3 is TGTGCCAGCAGCTCGGCCCCGAGGGTAGCGGGTACTAGCACAGATACGCAGTATTTT.

This clone was seen a single time. The CDR3 DNA reads as TGCGCCAGCAGCCAACGTCCCCTTTCCAATGAGCAGTTCTTC. This gives the protein CASSQRPLSNEQFF. This chain joins TRBV4-1 and TRBJ2-1; D gene unclear. This CDR3 comprises 14 residues. Germline CDR1 and CDR2: MGHRA and YSYEKL. V gave up 2 bases and J gave up 6 bases, with 11 bases separating them.

This sequence joins TRBV21-1 and TRBJ2-2; the table gives TRBD2 as D, unverified against the DNA. TRBV21-1 is a listed pseudogene. The CDR3 runs to 13 residues. The CDR3 DNA reads TGTGCCAGCACCCGAGACTGCACCGGGGAGCTGTTTTTT. Amino acid sequence: CASTRDCTGELFF.

The chain uses TRBV19 and TRBJ1-1; D is undetermined. V shed 4 bases and J shed 11 bases, with 20 bases lying between them. The germline V gene encodes CDR1 LNHDA and CDR2 SQIVND (reference sequence). This CDR3 is built from 14 residues. CDR3 loop: CASSTLGSLRGAFF. In DNA, the CDR3 is TGTGCCAGTAGTACCCTCGGTAGTCTAAGAGGGGCTTTCTTT.

This rearrangement joins TRBV18 to TRBJ2-3; TRBD1 might be the D (5 bases). V lost 2 bases and J 5 bases, leaving 17 bases between the germline ends. CDR1 and CDR2 (germline): KGHSH, LQKENI. The CDR3 has 16 residues. The DNA of the CDR3 is TGTGCCAGCTCACCAGGGCTAAGGGGATTCGGAGATACGCAGTATTTT. It yields the protein CASSPGLRGFGDTQYF. Complete variable domain (other parts from reference TRBV18 and TRBJ2-3): NAGVMQNPRHLVRRRGQEARLRCSPMKGHSHVYWYRQLPEEGLKFMVYLQKENIIDESGMPKERFSAEFPKEGPSILRIQQVVRGDSAAYFCASSPGLRGFGDTQYFGPGTRLTVL.

This chain uses TRBV7-9 with TRBJ1-5, with 7 bases lining up with TRBD1. The CDR3 runs to 15 residues. J gave up 5 bases and V 1 base, and 5 bases lay outside the gene matches. Germline lookup yields CDR1 SEHNR and CDR2 FQNEAQ (reference sequence). The chain's CDR3 is CASSLGQGGYQPQHF. As DNA, the CDR3 is TGTGCCAGCAGCTTAGGGCAGGGGGGCTATCAGCCCCAGCATTTT. The complete variable domain, with remaining parts taken from reference TRBV7-9 and TRBJ1-5, reads DTGVSQNPRHKITKRGQNVTFRCDPISEHNRLYWYRQTLGQGPEFLTYFQNEAQLEKSRLLSDRFSAERPKGSFSTLEIQRTEQGDSAMYLCASSLGQGGYQPQHFGDGTRLSIL.

The V call is TRBV7-8, the J call TRBJ1-5, with 7 bases aligning to TRBD1. The V and J ends lost 3 bases and 4 bases, in that order; junction bases with no gene match: 9. CDR1 is SGHVS and CDR2 is FQNEAQ in the germline V gene. CDR3 length: 16 residues. CDR3 loop: CASSFPPKGANQPQHF. The CDR3 nucleotides are TGTGCCAGCAGCTTCCCCCCCAAGGGGGCGAATCAGCCCCAGCATTTT.

The chain links TRBV6-1 to TRBJ1-1; 7 bases match TRBD1. V shed 4 bases, J shed 5 bases, and the junction held 13 bases outside the gene matches. The CDR3 is 16 amino acids. Germline assignment: CDR1 MNHNS and CDR2 SASEGT. This chain's CDR3 is CASSAQTGRPGTEAFF. DNA for the CDR3: TGTGCCAGCAGTGCCCAGACAGGGCGGCCAGGAACTGAAGCTTTCTTT.

V is TRBV2 and J is TRBJ1-1, with TRBD1 matching over 9 bases. In germline, CDR1 is SNHLY, CDR2 FYNNEI. The CDR3 is 16 residues long. Losses at the gene ends were 5 bases for V and 5 bases for J; bases not matched to a gene: 12. The CDR3 sequence: CASSTGTGSMGTEAFF. The DNA for the CDR3 is TGTGCCAGCAGTACCGGGACAGGGTCGATGGGGACTGAAGCTTTCTTT.

This clone was picked up a small number of times. The genes are TRBV5-6 and TRBJ2-5; D uncertain. The CDR3 sequence is 12 residues long. The ends were cut back, 1 base at V and 5 bases at J, with 6 bases in the middle. Per the germline V gene, CDR1 is SGHDT and CDR2 is YYEEEE. CDR3 DNA: TGTGCCAGCAGCTTGTGGCTCGAGACCCAGTACTTC. It encodes CASSLWLETQYF.

V usage is TRBV11-2 and J usage is TRBJ1-3, with a weak D call TRBD1 (5 bases). Germline-derived CDR1 and CDR2 are SGHAT and FQNNGV. V was trimmed by 0 bases and J by 6 bases, leaving 12 bases between them. The CDR3 runs 15 residues. The CDR3: CASSLDHRTKNTIYF. DNA for the CDR3: TGTGCCAGCAGCTTAGATCACAGGACAAAAAACACCATATATTTT.

CDR3 residues: CASSPHIRGEQYF. CDR3 DNA: TGTGCCAGCAGTCCCCATATAAGAGGAGAGCAGTACTTC. V usage is TRBV6-2 or TRBV6-3 and J usage is TRBJ2-7; D uncertain. CDR1 is MNHEY, CDR2 SVGEGT, per germline. With 5 bases removed from V and 7 bases from J, the gap between germline ends came to 15 bases. There are 13 residues in the CDR3.

The chain joins TRBV27 to TRBJ1-1; D remains unclear. Trimming removed 3 bases from V and 1 base from J, with 6 bases in between. The CDR3 contains 13 residues. Looked up from germline, CDR1 is MNHEY and CDR2 is SMNVEV (reference sequence). The CDR3 spells CASSFGENTEAFF. The CDR3 DNA reads TGTGCCAGCAGTTTCGGAGAGAACACTGAAGCTTTCTTT.

V usage is TRBV3-1 (or the pseudogene TRBV3-2) and J usage is TRBJ2-5; TRBD2 matches at 8 bases. TRBJ2-7 explains the end of the DNA better; the J call may be wrong. Per the germline V gene, CDR1 is LGHDT and CDR2 is YNNKEL (reference sequence). This CDR3 region has 15 residues. The CDR3 DNA reads TGTGCCAGCAGCCAAGCAGCGGGGGCTCTCTACGAGCAGTACTTC. This translates into CASSQAAGALYEQYF.

The V gene is TRBV2, the J gene TRBJ1-2; 10 bases map to TRBD1. CDR1 is SNHLY, CDR2 FYNNEI, per germline. V dropped 2 bases and J dropped 8; count of bases not matched to a gene: 11. The CDR3 consists of 16 residues. The CDR3 spells CASSENFAGQGGGYTF. The CDR3 DNA follows: TGTGCCAGCAGTGAAAACTTCGCCGGACAGGGGGGCGGCTACACCTTC.

The chain uses TRBV5-6 and TRBJ2-7; 10 bases fit TRBD1. Germline V gene lookup returns CDR1 SGHDT and CDR2 YYEEEE. The V and J ends lost 4 bases and 7 bases, in that order; junction bases with no gene match: 8. The CDR3 runs to 14 residues. The CDR3 DNA reads TGTGCCAGCAGCCTGGGACAGGGGTCTCGGGAGCAGTACTTC. Residues: CASSLGQGSREQYF.

The chain combines TRBV4-2 with TRBJ2-3; 9 positions match TRBD2. The CDR3 totals 14 residues. J was trimmed by 2 bases and V by 6 bases; bases with no gene match: 3. The germline CDR1 and CDR2 sequences are LGHNA and YNFKEQ. CDR3 in DNA: TGTGCCAGCAGTAGACTAGCGGCCACAGATACGCAGTATTTT. Protein sequence: CASSRLAATDTQYF.

The chain has TRBV7-8 and TRBJ2-3; 15 bases map to TRBD2. Germline V CDR1 and CDR2: SGHVS, FQNEAQ. This CDR3 is 18 amino acids long. V lost 4 bases and J lost 5; bases outside the gene matches: 10. This CDR3 reads CASSSSGTSGGFIDTQYF. The CDR3 DNA reads as TGTGCCAGCAGCTCTTCCGGGACTAGCGGGGGGTTTATAGATACGCAGTATTTT.

V is TRBV7-2 and J is TRBJ2-5, with 8 bases aligning to TRBD1. Germline CDR1 SGHTA, CDR2 FQGNSA. The trim removed 2 bases at V and 4 bases at J, leaving 12 bases unmatched. This CDR3 spans 17 amino acids. The CDR3 DNA reads as TGTGCCAGCAGCTTAATCGGGACAGGACTCATAACAGAGACCCAGTACTTC. Translation gives CASSLIGTGLITETQYF. The whole variable domain, remainder taken from reference TRBV7-2 and TRBJ2-5, is GAGVSQSPSNKVTEKGKDVELRCDPISGHTALYWYRQSLGQGLEFLIYFQGNSAPDKSGLPSDRFSAERTGGSVSTLTIQRTQQEDSAVYLCASSLIGTGLITETQYFGPGTRLLVL.

The CDR3 bases are TGTGCCAGCAGCGCCGGGACAGGGATCGAGACCCAGTACTTC. This encodes CASSAGTGIETQYF. J is TRBJ2-5 and V is TRBV7-9; 9 nucleotides align to TRBD1. The CDR3 loop spans 14 amino acids. Germline V gene lookup returns CDR1 SEHNR and CDR2 FQNEAQ (reference sequence). V lost 5 bases, J lost 5 bases, and 6 bases stayed unmatched.

The chain links TRBV6-2 or TRBV6-3 to TRBJ2-7; 9 nucleotides line up with TRBD1. The V and J ends lost 5 bases and 5 bases, in that order; junction bases with no gene match: 7. The CDR3 runs to 14 residues. CDR1 is MNHEY and CDR2 is SVGEGT in the germline V gene. The CDR3 nucleotides read TGTGCCAGCAGTCGCCCCGGGACAGGGCACGAGCAGTACTTC. Translation: CASSRPGTGHEQYF.

V gene TRBV7-9 combines with J gene TRBJ1-1; D ambiguous. This CDR3 spans 14 amino acids. Between the trimmed V and J ends, which lost 7 bases and 3 bases, there was a span of 15 bases. From germline, CDR1 is SEHNR and CDR2 FQNEAQ (reference sequence). CDR3: CASTTLNRDTEAFF. The CDR3 nucleotides are TGTGCCAGCACCACGCTTAATCGGGACACTGAAGCTTTCTTT.

The chain employs TRBV11-3 and TRBJ2-5; D perhaps matches TRBD1 (5 bases). Trimming took off 5 bases at V and 7 bases at J, with 11 bases between the two ends. This CDR3 has 12 amino acids. Germline V CDR1 and CDR2: SGHNT, YENEEA. The CDR3 nucleotides are TGTGCCAGCAGCGGGGCCCCCGGGACCCAGTACTTC. Amino acids: CASSGAPGTQYF.